The T cell receptor beta chain described here comes from a study of radiotherapy plus CTLA-4 blockade in lung cancer (dated by TCRdb to 2016 to 2019). Background for the entire study: Objective responses occurred in roughly 20% of enrolled patients, and around 29% achieved disease control.

The study evaluated CTLA-4 blockade (ipilimumab) given together with focal radiation therapy in patients who had chemo-refractory metastatic non-small-cell lung cancer. Here is what the overall study found, with its caveats: The strongest predictors of response were reported to be early dynamic shifts in blood T cell clones along with a rise in serum interferon-beta following radiation. After treatment with radiotherapy and ipilimumab, TCR clones that originated in tumors expanded in peripheral blood.

From its cysteine to its phenylalanine, the CDR3 spans 14 amino acids. Only the CDR3 portion is preserved as DNA: 42 bases, with reading frame beginning at the first base. In the germline V gene, CDR1 corresponds to LGHNA and CDR2 to YNFKEQ. The junction shows trimming of 1 base on V and 4 bases on J, plus 9 bases between the germline ends. Libraries came from the immunoSEQ multiplex PCR assay. Not all clones reach the TCRdb copy of this immuneACCESS table, which keeps in-frame sequences only. Checked studies attribute under half of the gap to unresolved V genes and leave the rest unexplained. For this sample the table gives 20,000 or so clones, of which 86% were detected only once. The ten largest clones add up to around a quarter of the sample. As regards this clone: Its antigen is currently not known. No clone much larger than this one lies a single base away; base qualities are absent.

Rearrangement joined TRBV4-2 to TRBJ2-3; the D segment could be TRBD2, given 6 matching bases. This clonotype was sampled from a human donor with non-small cell lung cancer whose response to radiotherapy plus ipilimumab could not be evaluated. The sample was peripheral blood, taken from a patient treated with radiotherapy plus ipilimumab. The DNA sequence is given as TGTGCCAGCAGCCAAGGGGACTCGGCAGATACGCAGTATTTT. The encoded protein is CASSQGDSADTQYF.